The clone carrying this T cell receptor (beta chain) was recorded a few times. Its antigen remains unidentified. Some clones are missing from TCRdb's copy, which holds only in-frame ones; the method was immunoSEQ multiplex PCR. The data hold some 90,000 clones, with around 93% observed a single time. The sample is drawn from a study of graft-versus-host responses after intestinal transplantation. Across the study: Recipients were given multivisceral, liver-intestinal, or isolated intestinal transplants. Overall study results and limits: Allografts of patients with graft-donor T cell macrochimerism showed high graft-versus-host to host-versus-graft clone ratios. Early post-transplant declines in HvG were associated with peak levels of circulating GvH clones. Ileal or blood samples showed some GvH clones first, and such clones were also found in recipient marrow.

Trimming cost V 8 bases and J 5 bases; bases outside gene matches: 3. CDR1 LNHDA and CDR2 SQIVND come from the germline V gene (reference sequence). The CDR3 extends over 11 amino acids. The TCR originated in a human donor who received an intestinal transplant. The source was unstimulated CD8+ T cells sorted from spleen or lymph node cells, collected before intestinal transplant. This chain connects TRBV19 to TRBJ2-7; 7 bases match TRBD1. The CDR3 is CASGQENEQYF. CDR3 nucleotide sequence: TGTGCCAGTGGACAGGAGAACGAGCAGTACTTC.